The next 9 T cell receptor beta chains were all read from a single sample in a study of T cell changes during pregnancy in multiple sclerosis. Assay: immunoSEQ multiplex PCR; the TCRdb copy retains only in-frame clones and omits some. This sample has some 85,000 clones, with around 94% found just once. The specimen was peripheral blood, collected in the third trimester of pregnancy. Receptors were obtained from a female donor with multiple sclerosis, enrolled in a pregnancy study.

About this clone: Germline and junction disagree at one end, which may indicate a read error. This chain joins TRBV2 and TRBJ2-2; D unresolved. Germline V gives CDR1 SNHLY, CDR2 FYNNEI. The CDR3 has 13 amino acids. The CDR3, as DNA: TGTGCCAGCAGCGAAGAACTCCGCGGGGAGCTGTTTTTT. It codes for CASSEELRGELFF.

The chain uses TRBV27 and TRBJ2-3; 8 positions match TRBD2. CDR3 size: 13 residues. Germline lookup yields CDR1 MNHEY and CDR2 SMNVEV (reference sequence). Germline trimming cut 5 bases from V and 6 bases from J; bases unmatched to any gene: 4. CDR3 region: CASSPPGGDTQYF. Here the CDR3 DNA reads TGTGCCAGCAGTCCCCCGGGGGGGGATACGCAGTATTTT.

The chain joins TRBV7-3 to TRBJ1-4, with no clear D. V gave up 11 bases and J gave up 4 bases, with 14 bases separating them. The CDR3 totals 13 residues. CDR1 and CDR2 (germline): SGHTA, FQGTGA. The chain's CDR3 is CADQALINEKLFF. For the CDR3, the DNA is TGTGCCGACCAGGCCCTTATTAATGAAAAACTGTTTTTT.

The V gene is TRBV7-7, the J gene TRBJ2-5, with 8 bases aligning to TRBD2. The germline V gene encodes CDR1 SSHAT and CDR2 FNYEAQ (reference sequence). Germline trimming cut 5 bases from V and 7 bases from J; bases unmatched to any gene: 12. The CDR3 contains 15 residues. The CDR3 reads CASSPAGGSPGTQYF. The DNA for the CDR3 is TGTGCCAGCAGCCCCGCGGGAGGTTCCCCCGGGACCCAGTACTTC. The full variable domain, its missing parts supplied by reference TRBV7-7 and TRBJ2-5, is GAGVSQSPRYKVTKRGQDVTLRCDPISSHATLYWYQQALGQGPEFLTYFNYEAQPDKSGLPSDRFSAERPEGSISTLTIQRTEQRDSAMYRCASSPAGGSPGTQYFGPGTRLLVL.

The chain combines TRBV30 with TRBJ2-7; D is possibly TRBD2 (6 bases). The V gene lost 3 bases and the J gene lost 3 bases, with 9 bases spanning the gap. The V gene's germline CDR1 is GTSNPN and CDR2 SVGIG (reference sequence). CDR3 size: 12 residues. The CDR3 here is CAWRQGLYEQYF. The DNA of the CDR3 is TGTGCCTGGAGGCAGGGACTCTACGAGCAGTACTTC. The full variable domain, rest sourced from reference TRBV30 and TRBJ2-7, is SQTIHQWPATLVQPVGSPLSLECTVEGTSNPNLYWYRQAAGRGLQLLFYSVGIGQISSEVPQNLSASRPQDRQFILSSKKLLLSDSGFYLCAWRQGLYEQYFGPGTRLTVT.

A note on this clone: Other DNA sequences in the sample encode the same CDR3. The gene calls are TRBV5-1 and TRBJ2-7; possible D gene TRBD2, 5 bases. Germline CDR1 is SGHRS and CDR2 is YFSETQ. The CDR3 spans 13 residues. The V and J ends lost 5 bases and 0 bases respectively, with 9 bases between them. CDR3 nucleotides: TGCGCCAGCAGTTTAGCGCTCTCCTACGAGCAGTACTTC. Protein: CASSLALSYEQYF. The full variable domain, in which reference TRBV5-1 and TRBJ2-7 provide the parts outside the CDR3, is KAGVTQTPRYLIKTRGQQVTLSCSPISGHRSVSWYQQTPGQGLQFLFEYFSETQRNKGNFPGRFSGRQFSNSRSEMNVSTLELGDSALYLCASSLALSYEQYFGPGTRLTVT.

The chain carries TRBV10-3 and TRBJ1-1; weak D call: TRBD1 (5 bases). V was trimmed by 6 bases and J by 0 bases, leaving 8 bases between them. The germline CDR1 and CDR2 sequences are ENHRY and SYGVKD. The CDR3 totals 13 residues. The CDR3 loop is CAIRVQVNTEAFF. The CDR3 DNA sequence: TGTGCCATCAGAGTACAGGTGAACACTGAAGCTTTCTTT.

V and J are TRBV14 and TRBJ2-7; TRBD1 aligns across 9 bases. CDR3 length: 14 residues. V was pared by 6 bases and J by 1 base, with 4 bases of the junction left unmatched. CDR1 and CDR2 from the germline V gene are SGHDN and FVKESK. CDR3 protein: CASSRGQGSYEQYF. CDR3 in DNA: TGTGCCAGCAGTCGAGGACAGGGGTCCTACGAGCAGTACTTC.

This clone was seen just once. The chain combines TRBV19 with TRBJ1-2, with D tentatively TRBD1 (6 bases). Between the trimmed V and J ends, which lost 3 bases and 7 bases, there was a span of 12 bases. CDR3 length: 13 residues. Germline CDR1 LNHDA, CDR2 SQIVND (reference sequence). This CDR3 reads CASSIHRDTGYTF. In DNA, the CDR3 is TGTGCCAGTAGTATCCACAGGGATACTGGCTACACCTTC. The full variable domain, rest sourced from reference TRBV19 and TRBJ1-2, is DGGITQSPKYLFRKEGQNVTLSCEQNLNHDAMYWYRQDPGQGLRLIYYSQIVNDFQKGDIAEGYSVSREKKESFPLTVTSAQKNPTAFYLCASSIHRDTGYTFGSGTRLTVV.